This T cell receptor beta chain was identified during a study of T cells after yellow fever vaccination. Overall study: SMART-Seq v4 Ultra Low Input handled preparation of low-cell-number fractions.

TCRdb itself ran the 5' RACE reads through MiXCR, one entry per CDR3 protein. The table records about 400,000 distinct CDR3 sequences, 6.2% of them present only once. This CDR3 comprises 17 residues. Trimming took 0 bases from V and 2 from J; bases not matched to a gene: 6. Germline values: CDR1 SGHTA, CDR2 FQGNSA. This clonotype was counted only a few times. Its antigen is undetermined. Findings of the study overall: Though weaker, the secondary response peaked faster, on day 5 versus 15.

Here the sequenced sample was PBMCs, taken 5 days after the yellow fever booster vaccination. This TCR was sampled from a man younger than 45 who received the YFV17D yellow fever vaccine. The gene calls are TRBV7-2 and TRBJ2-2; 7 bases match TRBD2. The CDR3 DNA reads TGTGCCAGCAGCTTAGCACTAGCGAGAGCTAACACCGGGGAGCTGTTTTTT. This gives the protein CASSLALARANTGELFF.